This T cell receptor (beta chain) was recovered during a study of control samples from healthy donors and cancer patients. Assay used: immunoSEQ multiplex PCR; TCRdb lists only in-frame clones, some missing. The table has tens of thousands of clones, approximately 88% seen once. The J segment lost 1 base and the V segment lost 2 bases, leaving 2 bases of the junction unmatched. The CDR3 runs to 16 residues. The germline V gene encodes CDR1 SGHNT and CDR2 YYREEE (reference sequence). This chain joins TRBV5-4 and TRBJ2-7; 14 bases match TRBD2. The sequence derives from a woman in her 50s with lung cancer. The sample taken for sequencing was PBMCs. The CDR3 spells CASSLGLAGGSYEQYF. The CDR3 coding sequence is TGTGCCAGCAGCTTAGGACTAGCGGGGGGTTCCTACGAGCAGTACTTC.